The 28 T cell receptor beta chains presented below share a single source sample, sequenced in a study of molecular identifiers for immune sequencing clone quantification. TCRdb re-analysed the PCR reads in MiXCR, keeping a single row per CDR3 protein. The sample has about 60,000 distinct CDR3 sequences, around a sixth seen once. What was sequenced was naive CD8+ T cells from blood, with Jurkat cell RNA spiked in. Subset reported: FACS-sorted CD8+CD4-CCR7+CD45RA+ naive T cells. The receptors here all came from a human donor in good health. Some libraries in this study had Jurkat cell RNA spiked in.

The table lists this clonotype with many counts. In DNA form, the CDR3 reads TGTGCCGCGGGACTAGGCCTCTACAATGAGCAGTTCTTC. Encoded protein: CAAGLGLYNEQFF. The chain has TRBV7-2 and TRBJ2-1; 8 nucleotides line up with TRBD2. V gave up 11 bases and J gave up 3 bases; unmatched junction bases: 6. The germline gives CDR1 SGHTA, CDR2 FQGNSA. There are 13 residues in the CDR3.

Many counts were recorded for this clonotype. The chain couples TRBV28 to TRBJ2-3; 11 bases align to TRBD2. V lost 6 bases, J lost 2 bases, and 10 bases stayed unmatched. This CDR3 is built from 17 residues. Germline CDR1 MDHEN, CDR2 SYDVKM. The CDR3 sequence is CASSPIAGGLFTDTQYF. CDR3 bases: TGTGCCAGCAGCCCCATAGCGGGAGGGCTATTCACAGATACGCAGTATTTT. The full variable domain, rest sourced from reference TRBV28 and TRBJ2-3, is DVKVTQSSRYLVKRTGEKVFLECVQDMDHENMFWYRQDPGLGLRLIYFSYDVKMKEKGDIPEGYSVSREKKERFSLILESASTNQTSMYLCASSPIAGGLFTDTQYFGPGTRLTVL.

Notes on this clonotype: Since a much larger clone is just one base distant, this may be a read error. This chain uses TRBV28 with TRBJ2-3, with TRBD2 matching over 8 bases. The CDR3 loop spans 16 amino acids. CDR1 and CDR2 from the germline V gene are MDHEN and SYDVKM. CDR3 nucleotides: TGTGCCGGCAGTTCACCGATTAGCGGGAAGGGGGATACGCAGTATTTT. Translating it yields CAGSSPISGKGDTQYF.

A few counts support this clonotype. The chain links TRBV27 to TRBJ2-7; D not resolved. The germline V gene has CDR1 MNHEY and CDR2 SMNVEV (reference sequence). CDR3 length: 15 amino acids. V dropped 5 bases and J dropped 0 bases, with 14 bases sitting between them. CDR3 DNA: TGTGCCAGCAGTCTTCTAAGCGCCCCCTCCTACGAGCAGTACTTC. This sequence encodes CASSLLSAPSYEQYF.

This clonotype was counted ten times or more. This rearrangement joins TRBV11-2 to TRBJ2-7; unclear D gene. CDR3 size: 12 residues. Looked up from germline, CDR1 is SGHAT and CDR2 is FQNNGV. Trimming left V 3 bases short and J 6 bases short, with 9 bases between. CDR3 nucleotides: TGTGCCAGCAGCTTCAACCCCTCCGAGCAGTACTTC. Translated, it gives CASSFNPSEQYF.

A note on this clonotype: At one of its ends the junction is not consistent with the germline gene, which may arise from a read error. This chain joins TRBV4-1 and TRBJ2-1, with 7 bases that match TRBD2. The CDR3 length is 18 residues. Looked up from germline, CDR1 is MGHRA and CDR2 is YSYEKL. CDR3 residues: CAGSQLITGGSNRGEQFF. The CDR3 DNA is TGCGCCGGCAGCCAACTCATTACAGGCGGGAGTAATCGTGGTGAGCAGTTCTTC.

This clonotype came up a few times. This rearrangement joins TRBV24-1 to TRBJ2-2, with TRBD2 matching over 7 bases. The germline V gene encodes CDR1 KGHDR and CDR2 SFDVKD. Germline trimming cut 4 bases from V and 5 bases from J; bases unmatched to any gene: 6. CDR3 length equals 15 residues. Here the CDR3 reads CATSDLGLPTGELFF. CDR3 coding DNA: TGTGCCACCAGTGACCTGGGACTACCGACCGGGGAGCTGTTTTTT.

This clonotype was observed many times. The chain recombines TRBV7-9 with TRBJ2-7; possibly TRBD2 for D (6 bases). The V and J ends lost 1 base and 9 bases respectively, with 22 bases between them. This CDR3 is built from 16 residues. CDR1 is SEHNR, CDR2 FQNEAQ, per germline (reference sequence). CDR3 sequence (DNA): TGTGCCAGCAGCTTAGATATTTGGGACTCCACCGCGGGGCAGTACTTC. Its translation: CASSLDIWDSTAGQYF.

There are many counts of this clonotype. This sequence joins TRBV11-2 and TRBJ1-1; the D is unclear. Trimming left V 0 bases short and J 7 bases short, with 9 bases between. Germline V gene lookup returns CDR1 SGHAT and CDR2 FQNNGV. The CDR3 has 13 amino acids. The CDR3 region has the DNA TGTGCCAGCAGCTTAGATGTGGCAGGTGAAGCTTTCTTT. Encoded protein: CASSLDVAGEAFF. The complete variable domain, with remaining parts taken from reference TRBV11-2 and TRBJ1-1, reads EAGVAQSPRYKIIEKRQSVAFWCNPISGHATLYWYQQILGQGPKLLIQFQNNGVVDDSQLPKDRFSAERLKGVDSTLKIQPAKLEDSAVYLCASSLDVAGEAFFGQGTRLTVV.

The sample holds a few counts of this clonotype. A single base separates this from a much larger clone, so it may be a read error. The CDR3 sequence is CASSLGRSADTQYF. For the CDR3, the DNA is TGTGCCAGCAGCTTGGGACGGAGCGCAGATACGCAGTATTTT. The V call is TRBV5-5, the J call TRBJ2-3; unclear D gene. The CDR3 covers 14 residues. Germline loops: CDR1 SGHKS, CDR2 YYEKEE (reference sequence). Trimming took off 0 bases at V and 4 bases at J, with 9 bases between the two ends. Variable domain in full (rest from reference TRBV5-5 and TRBJ2-3): DAGVTQSPTHLIKTRGQQVTLRCSPISGHKSVSWYQQVLGQGPQFIFQYYEKEERGRGNFPDRFSARQFPNYSSELNVNALLLGDSALYLCASSLGRSADTQYFGPGTRLTVL.

There are many counts of this clonotype. The chain joins TRBV28 to TRBJ1-5; 8 bases are shared with TRBD1. The CDR3 loop spans 14 amino acids. CDR1 and CDR2 from the germline V gene are MDHEN and SYDVKM. V shed 5 bases, J shed 1 base, and the junction held 1 base outside the gene matches. The CDR3: CASSRQGSNQPQHF. As DNA, the CDR3 is TGTGCCAGCAGTCGACAGGGGAGCAATCAGCCCCAGCATTTT.

There are many counts of this clonotype. CDR3 amino acids: CASSAAGYEQYF. The CDR3 nucleotides read TGTGCCAGCAGCGCCGCAGGCTACGAGCAGTACTTC. The V and J genes are TRBV7-9 and TRBJ2-7; D uncertain. V was clipped by 5 bases and J by 3 bases, with 8 bases between them. This CDR3 is built from 12 residues. In germline, CDR1 is SEHNR, CDR2 FQNEAQ (reference sequence).

The rearrangement links TRBV7-9 to TRBJ2-7; no firm D call. Germline CDR1 reads SEHNR; CDR2 reads FQNEAQ (reference sequence). The CDR3 spans 12 residues. The V end lost 5 bases, the J end lost 3 bases, and 8 bases lay between the germline ends. CDR3 nucleotide sequence: TGTGCCAGCAGCGCGACCAACTACGAGCAGTACTTC. It yields the protein CASSATNYEQYF.

This clonotype was seen at least ten times. CDR3 DNA: TGTGCCAGCAGCCAAGATACAGGAAACACCATATATTTT. This encodes CASSQDTGNTIYF. The chain employs TRBV3-1 and TRBJ1-3; D unresolved. The germline gives CDR1 LGHDT, CDR2 YNNKEL (reference sequence). The CDR3 extends over 13 amino acids. Trimming took 0 bases from V and 4 from J, leaving 4 bases between them.

This clonotype was seen repeatedly, ten times or more. V and J are TRBV7-9 and TRBJ2-1, with D unresolved. The germline CDR1 and CDR2 sequences are SEHNR and FQNEAQ (reference sequence). This CDR3 comprises 11 residues. Trimming removed 4 bases from V and 8 bases from J, with 6 bases in between. CDR3 sequence reads: CASSWVDEQFF. The DNA of the CDR3 is TGTGCCAGCAGCTGGGTAGATGAGCAGTTCTTC.

A few counts support this clonotype. The rearrangement joins TRBV7-9 to TRBJ2-7; the D is unclear. This CDR3 spans 13 amino acids. Germline-derived CDR1 and CDR2 are SEHNR and FQNEAQ (reference sequence). V gave up 0 bases and J gave up 5 bases, with 8 bases separating them. CDR3 sequence reads: CASSLATTHEQYF. DNA of the CDR3: TGTGCCAGCAGCTTAGCGACGACCCACGAGCAGTACTTC.

Ten or more counts support this clonotype. The CDR3 sequence: CASLAGSGELFF. CDR3 coding DNA: TGTGCCAGCCTAGCGGGCTCCGGGGAGCTGTTTTTT. V and J are TRBV19 and TRBJ2-2, with TRBD2 matching over 8 bases. This CDR3 region has 12 residues. J lost 6 bases, V lost 9 bases, and 3 bases had no gene match. From germline, CDR1 is LNHDA and CDR2 SQIVND (reference sequence).

This clonotype came up many times. This rearrangement joins TRBV7-9 to TRBJ1-5; unclear D gene. CDR3 length: 14 amino acids. CDR1 and CDR2 (germline): SEHNR, FQNEAQ (reference sequence). Trimming removed 1 base from V and 3 bases from J, with 7 bases in between. CDR3 in DNA: TGTGCCAGCAGCTTAGGTGGTAACAATCAGCCCCAGCATTTT. It encodes CASSLGGNNQPQHF. Full variable domain (outside the CDR3, taken from reference TRBV7-9 and TRBJ1-5): DTGVSQNPRHKITKRGQNVTFRCDPISEHNRLYWYRQTLGQGPEFLTYFQNEAQLEKSRLLSDRFSAERPKGSFSTLEIQRTEQGDSAMYLCASSLGGNNQPQHFGDGTRLSIL.

This clonotype was seen repeatedly, ten times or more. The chain is built from TRBV5-5 and TRBJ1-5; a weak D match, TRBD1 (5 bases). The CDR3 is 15 residues long. V was pared by 0 bases and J by 6 bases, with 13 bases between. Germline V gene lookup returns CDR1 SGHKS and CDR2 YYEKEE (reference sequence). DNA of the CDR3: TGTGCCAGCAGCTTGGGGGGACTAATTGGTCAGCCCCAGCATTTT. This translates into CASSLGGLIGQPQHF.

Many counts were recorded for this clonotype. This rearrangement joins TRBV12-3 or TRBV12-4 to TRBJ1-2; tentatively, D is TRBD1 (6 bases). The CDR3 loop spans 13 amino acids. With 5 bases removed from V and 8 bases from J, the gap between germline ends came to 15 bases. The CDR3 protein is CASSPDRRLGYTF. The CDR3 DNA is TGTGCCAGCAGTCCCGACAGGCGGCTCGGCTACACCTTC.

This clonotype has at least ten counts. The J gene is TRBJ2-1, the V gene TRBV3-1; TRBD2 might be the D (6 bases). CDR1 is LGHDT and CDR2 is YNNKEL in the germline V gene (reference sequence). V gave up 0 bases and J gave up 0 bases, with 9 bases separating them. The CDR3 consists of 16 residues. The CDR3 sequence is CASSQDGEVSYNEQFF. CDR3 sequence (DNA): TGTGCCAGCAGCCAAGATGGGGAGGTCTCCTACAATGAGCAGTTCTTC.

This clonotype was seen many times. The rearrangement links TRBV4-1 to TRBJ2-7, with 10 positions matching TRBD2. The germline CDR1 and CDR2 sequences are MGHRA and YSYEKL. J gave up 2 bases and V 1 base, and 14 bases lay outside the gene matches. The CDR3 runs 19 residues. The CDR3 coding sequence is TGCGCCAGCAGCCAAGCCTATCAACCCCTAGCGGGAGACCCCTACGAGCAGTACTTC. This encodes CASSQAYQPLAGDPYEQYF.

This clonotype was found many times. The chain combines TRBV3-1 with TRBJ1-5, with D perhaps matching TRBD1 (6 bases). With 1 base removed from V and 7 bases from J, the gap between germline ends came to 14 bases. CDR1 and CDR2 from the germline V gene are LGHDT and YNNKEL (reference sequence). The length of the CDR3 is 15 residues. CDR3 protein: CASSQGKQGGQPQHF. The CDR3 DNA reads TGTGCCAGCAGCCAAGGTAAACAGGGCGGACAGCCCCAGCATTTT. Looking up the rest from reference TRBV3-1 and TRBJ1-5 gives the full variable domain: DTAVSQTPKYLVTQMGNDKSIKCEQNLGHDTMYWYKQDSKKFLKIMFSYNNKELIINETVPNRFSPKSPDKAHLNLHINSLELGDSAVYFCASSQGKQGGQPQHFGDGTRLSIL.

As regards this clonotype: With a much larger clone just one base away, this may be a read error. The CDR3 here is CASTLIGGSNTEASF. The CDR3 DNA reads as TGTGCCAGCACCCTGATCGGGGGGAGTAACACTGAAGCTTCCTTT. The chain carries TRBV12-3 or TRBV12-4 and TRBJ1-1, with TRBD1 as a possible D gene (5 bases). CDR3 size: 15 residues.

The table lists this clonotype with many counts. The chain employs TRBV28 and TRBJ1-5; a weak D match, TRBD1 (6 bases). Trimming removed 2 bases from V and 7 bases from J, with 9 bases in between. The CDR3 contains 13 residues. Germline values: CDR1 MDHEN, CDR2 SYDVKM. For the CDR3, the DNA is TGTGCCAGCAGTTTAAGAGGGGGGCAGCCCCAGCATTTT. It specifies CASSLRGGQPQHF.

Many counts were recorded for this clonotype. V gene TRBV3-1 combines with J gene TRBJ2-4; 16 bases agree with TRBD2. CDR1 and CDR2 (germline): LGHDT, YNNKEL (reference sequence). Trimming at V came to 4 bases and at J to 0 bases, leaving 3 bases not matched to a gene. CDR3 length equals 18 residues. CDR3: CASSPGTSGGVAKNIQYF. The CDR3 DNA sequence: TGTGCCAGCAGCCCAGGGACTAGCGGGGGGGTAGCCAAAAACATTCAGTACTTC.

The sample holds many counts of this clonotype. The V and J genes are TRBV29-1 and TRBJ2-3, with D possibly TRBD2 on 5 matching bases. This CDR3 has 15 amino acids. The germline gives CDR1 SQVTM, CDR2 ANQGSEA. V was cut by 2 bases and J by 1 base, with 13 bases left in between. CDR3 protein: CSVELSGIGTDTQYF. Here the CDR3 DNA reads TGCAGCGTTGAACTTTCCGGGATCGGCACAGATACGCAGTATTTT.

This clonotype was observed many times. The chain couples TRBV19 to TRBJ2-1; D is ambiguous. From germline, CDR1 is LNHDA and CDR2 SQIVND (reference sequence). V was cut by 1 base and J by 2 bases, with 0 bases left in between. The CDR3 length is 12 residues. CDR3 nucleotides: TGTGCCAGTAGTATAGCCTACAATGAGCAGTTCTTC. It codes for CASSIAYNEQFF.